This T cell receptor beta chain appears in the sequencing data of a study of OX40 agonist ivuxolimab in advanced cancers. About the study: An agonistic human IgG2 monoclonal antibody against OX40 (CD134) was given. The dose-escalation group included hepatocellular carcinoma, melanoma, renal cell carcinoma and head and neck cancer. Study conclusions and caveats: Dose levels from 0.1 to 3.0 mg/kg saw CD4+ and CD8+ blood T cells expand clonally by week 6.

For this clone: The antigen is undetermined.

CDR3 length: 12 residues. V shed 6 bases, J shed 4 bases, and the junction held 2 bases outside the gene matches. CDR1 and CDR2 from the germline V gene are ENHRY and SYGVKD. Assay: immunoSEQ multiplex PCR; the TCRdb copy retains only in-frame clones and omits some. The repertoire consists of fewer than 100,000 clones, with 84% occurring once and the leading ten covering over 0.4%. The sample here was CD4+ or CD8+ T cells sorted from blood, taken in a trial of the OX40 agonist ivuxolimab. The TCR was taken from an adult with an advanced solid tumor such as melanoma, head and neck, liver or kidney cancer. V and J are TRBV10-3 and TRBJ2-7; 8 bases map to TRBD2. The CDR3 loop is CAIRREGYEQYF. The CDR3, as DNA: TGTGCCATCAGACGGGAGGGTTACGAGCAGTACTTC.